A selection of T cell receptor beta chains follows, all from one sample in a study of Ad26.COV2.S vaccination and SARS-CoV-2 variants. Assay used: immunoSEQ multiplex PCR; TCRdb lists only in-frame clones, some missing. The repertoire holds 290,000 or so clones, with more than 70% as singletons. The source material was peripheral blood, sampled in a trial of Ad26.COV2.S vaccine versus placebo. Every receptor here comes from a person aged 18 to 65 who received the Ad26.COV2.S COVID-19 vaccine or a placebo. Each CDR3 is given with its conserved first and last residue. The D gene is left open where the match is weak. Not every row has a clone size; where given, it reads once, few, many or a size class.

clone_size: -; v_call: TRBV6-4; j_call: TRBJ1-4; d_call: TRBD1; cdr3_aa: CASSPRQGTNEKLFF; cdr3_nt: TGTGCCAGCAGTCCACGACAGGGAACTAATGAAAAACTGTTTTTT
clone_size: -; v_call: TRBV9; j_call: TRBJ2-2; d_call: TRBD1; cdr3_aa: CASRKTGRTGELFF; cdr3_nt: TGTGCCAGCAGAAAGACAGGGCGCACCGGGGAGCTGTTTTTT
clone_size: -; v_call: TRBV25-1; j_call: TRBJ1-2; d_call: -; cdr3_aa: CASSEAADRPYGYTF; cdr3_nt: TGTGCCAGCAGTGAAGCCGCCGACAGACCCTATGGCTACACCTTC
clone_size: -; v_call: TRBV7-8; j_call: TRBJ1-2; d_call: -; cdr3_aa: CASSLQARAYGYTF; cdr3_nt: TGTGCCAGCAGCTTGCAGGCCAGGGCGTATGGCTACACCTTC
clone_size: many; v_call: TRBV10-3; j_call: TRBJ1-3; d_call: TRBD1; cdr3_aa: CAISWQGAGNTIYF; cdr3_nt: TGTGCCATCAGTTGGCAGGGGGCTGGAAACACCATATATTTT
clone_size: -; v_call: TRBV5-8; j_call: TRBJ1-2; d_call: TRBD1; cdr3_aa: CASSLGGTGSNYGYTF; cdr3_nt: TGTGCCAGCAGCTTGGGGGGGACAGGGTCCAACTATGGCTACACCTTC
clone_size: -; v_call: TRBV27; j_call: TRBJ2-7; d_call: -; cdr3_aa: CASSLKVQFYEQYF; cdr3_nt: TGTGCCAGCAGTTTGAAGGTACAATTCTACGAGCAGTACTTC
clone_size: -; v_call: TRBV4-1; j_call: TRBJ1-3; d_call: TRBD1; cdr3_aa: CASSQDLVGGTGNTIYF; cdr3_nt: TGCGCCAGCAGCCAAGATCTAGTAGGGGGCACAGGAAACACCATATATTTT
clone_size: few; v_call: TRBV19; j_call: TRBJ1-1; d_call: TRBD1; cdr3_aa: CASTLRGQGTEAFF; cdr3_nt: TGTGCCAGTACCTTGAGGGGGCAGGGAACTGAAGCTTTCTTT
clone_size: many; v_call: TRBV4-3; j_call: TRBJ1-4; d_call: TRBD1; cdr3_aa: CASSLGGTATNEKLFF; cdr3_nt: TGCGCCAGCAGCCTGGGTGGGACAGCAACTAATGAAAAACTGTTTTTT
clone_size: few; v_call: TRBV7-6; j_call: TRBJ2-5; d_call: -; cdr3_aa: CASSRPGGTQYF; cdr3_nt: TGTGCCAGCAGCCGCCCCGGCGGGACCCAGTACTTC
clone_size: -; v_call: TRBV5-1; j_call: TRBJ2-7; d_call: TRBD1; cdr3_aa: CASSWGQLTYEQYF; cdr3_nt: TGCGCCAGCAGCTGGGGACAGCTCACCTACGAGCAGTACTTC
clone_size: -; v_call: TRBV3-1/TRBV3-2; j_call: TRBJ2-3; d_call: -; cdr3_aa: CASSPWGAGGTDTQYF; cdr3_nt: TGTGCCAGCAGCCCCTGGGGGGCAGGGGGCACAGATACGCAGTATTTT
clone_size: -; v_call: TRBV10-2; j_call: TRBJ2-1; d_call: -; cdr3_aa: CASSDTRGNNEQFF; cdr3_nt: TGCGCCAGCAGTGACACCCGGGGGAACAATGAGCAGTTCTTC
clone_size: -; v_call: TRBV5-1; j_call: TRBJ2-7; d_call: -; cdr3_aa: CASSPPDGGRHEQYF; cdr3_nt: TGCGCCAGCAGCCCCCCGGACGGGGGACGCCACGAGCAGTACTTC
clone_size: -; v_call: TRBV7-8; j_call: TRBJ2-3; d_call: -; cdr3_aa: CASSRRGLVDTQYF; cdr3_nt: TGTGCCAGCAGCCGTAGGGGTCTAGTGGATACGCAGTATTTT
clone_size: -; v_call: TRBV4-3; j_call: TRBJ1-1; d_call: -; cdr3_aa: CASSQDRHYTEAFF; cdr3_nt: TGCGCCAGCAGCCAAGATCGCCACTACACTGAAGCTTTCTTT
clone_size: -; v_call: TRBV7-8; j_call: TRBJ2-7; d_call: -; cdr3_aa: CASSLLLGQVGYEQYF; cdr3_nt: TGTGCCAGCAGCTTACTATTGGGGCAGGTGGGCTACGAGCAGTACTTC
clone_size: -; v_call: TRBV11-2; j_call: TRBJ2-3; d_call: TRBD2; cdr3_aa: CASSSPSGIFTDTQYF; cdr3_nt: TGTGCCAGCAGCTCGCCTAGCGGGATATTCACAGATACGCAGTATTTT
clone_size: -; v_call: TRBV4-2; j_call: TRBJ2-7; d_call: TRBD2; cdr3_aa: CASSQDSSGTEQYF; cdr3_nt: TGTGCCAGCAGCCAAGATTCTAGCGGGACCGAGCAGTACTTC
clone_size: -; v_call: TRBV4-2; j_call: TRBJ2-7; d_call: -; cdr3_aa: CASSQDGGPDEQYF; cdr3_nt: TGTGCCAGCAGCCAAGATGGGGGGCCGGACGAGCAGTACTTC
clone_size: -; v_call: TRBV18; j_call: TRBJ1-1; d_call: TRBD1; cdr3_aa: CASSNDRGGPEAFF; cdr3_nt: TGTGCCAGCTCAAACGACAGGGGTGGACCTGAAGCTTTCTTT
clone_size: -; v_call: TRBV7-2; j_call: TRBJ2-1; d_call: TRBD1; cdr3_aa: CASSLAPGQGSNEQFF; cdr3_nt: TGTGCCAGCAGCTTAGCCCCCGGACAGGGTTCCAATGAGCAGTTCTTC
clone_size: -; v_call: TRBV10-3; j_call: TRBJ1-2; d_call: TRBD1; cdr3_aa: CAIRGQGLDYGYTF; cdr3_nt: TGTGCCATCAGGGGACAGGGGTTGGACTATGGCTACACCTTC
clone_size: -; v_call: TRBV6-5; j_call: TRBJ2-7; d_call: TRBD1; cdr3_aa: CASTFDRGFREQYF; cdr3_nt: TGTGCCAGCACTTTCGACAGGGGGTTCCGCGAGCAGTACTTC
clone_size: -; v_call: TRBV19; j_call: TRBJ1-5; d_call: -; cdr3_aa: CASSIRRWQPQHF; cdr3_nt: TGTGCCAGTAGTATAAGGCGGTGGCAGCCCCAGCATTTT
clone_size: -; v_call: TRBV7-2; j_call: TRBJ2-2; d_call: -; cdr3_aa: CASSLLGADTGELFF; cdr3_nt: TGTGCCAGCAGCTTATTGGGAGCTGACACCGGGGAGCTGTTTTTT
clone_size: -; v_call: TRBV2; j_call: TRBJ1-5; d_call: -; cdr3_aa: CASSDNYSNQPQHF; cdr3_nt: TGTGCCAGCAGTGACAATTATAGCAATCAGCCCCAGCATTTT
clone_size: -; v_call: TRBV7-9; j_call: TRBJ1-2; d_call: -; cdr3_aa: CASSSDFRGRRGYGYTF; cdr3_nt: TGTGCCAGCAGCTCAGATTTTCGAGGGCGTAGGGGCTATGGCTACACCTTC
clone_size: -; v_call: TRBV23-1; j_call: TRBJ2-1; d_call: -; cdr3_aa: CASSPRARSYNEQFF; cdr3_nt: TGCGCCAGCAGTCCAAGGGCCCGCTCCTACAATGAGCAGTTCTTC
clone_size: -; v_call: TRBV4-1; j_call: TRBJ2-7; d_call: -; cdr3_aa: CASSQDITGKSYEQYF; cdr3_nt: TGCGCCAGCAGCCAAGATATAACAGGGAAGTCCTACGAGCAGTACTTC
clone_size: -; v_call: TRBV11-1; j_call: TRBJ2-4; d_call: TRBD1; cdr3_aa: CASSLGTALAKNIQYF; cdr3_nt: TGTGCCAGCAGCCTGGGGACAGCGCTAGCCAAAAACATTCAGTACTTC
clone_size: once; v_call: TRBV18; j_call: TRBJ2-3; d_call: TRBD2; cdr3_aa: CASSPAGLAGGDTQYF; cdr3_nt: TGTGCCAGCTCACCAGCAGGACTAGCGGGAGGGGATACGCAGTATTTT